This T cell receptor beta chain was sequenced during a study of CXCR3-negative and CXCR3-positive naive CD8 T cells. TRB cDNA was prepared as libraries by UMI-labeled 5' RACE. TCRdb reprocessed the 5' RACE reads; each CDR3 protein has one entry and no DNA is given. Its clone listing holds 70,000 to 95,000 distinct CDR3 sequences. Study-level findings and limits: Memory CD8+ cells had much lower diversity, and both naive subsets had comparably high diversity.

Germline loops: CDR1 SQVTM, CDR2 ANQGSEA. The CDR3 sequence is 14 residues long. For this clonotype: Its specificity is unknown.

The V and J genes are TRBV29-1 and TRBJ2-1. This sequence originates from a human donor in good health. Some clones in this sample may be carry-over from other donors' samples. Sequencing was performed on naive CXCR3- CD8+ T cells from blood. Subset specified: CD45RO-CCR7+CD27+CD95- naive CD8+ T cells lacking CXCR3 (TNR3-). The chain's CDR3 is CSVEDVFPGDEQFF.